The 23 T cell receptor beta chains presented below share a single source sample, sequenced in a study of T cells in Graves' hyperthyroidism and ophthalmopathy (dated by TCRdb to between 2018 and 2020). Library preparation employed multiplex PCR. Instrument used: Illumina HiSeq 2000. TCR beta CDR3 regions were amplified from RNA transcripts. The TCR CDR3 was subjected to a first round of RT-PCR using the HTBI primer set and the Qiagen OneStep RT-PCR kit. TCRdb reworked the public reads: Q25 trimming with fastp, MiXCR clone assembly, productive beta chains retained. All rows with the same CDR3 protein become a single entry with the most common DNA and genes. The sample table holds a few hundred thousand distinct CDR3 sequences, of which roughly 13% were seen once. About 5% of the sample rests with the top ten. The sample was blood. These receptors were taken from a woman in her late teens or twenties with Graves' hyperthyroidism.

This clonotype was observed a handful of times. V is TRBV20-1 and J is TRBJ2-3; a weak D match, TRBD1 (5 bases). CDR1 and CDR2 from the germline V gene are DFQATT and SNEGSKA (reference sequence). V lost 6 bases and J 1 base, leaving 14 bases between the germline ends. The CDR3 length is 14 residues. The CDR3 protein is CSAGRVDGTDTQYF. The CDR3 DNA follows: TGCAGTGCCGGCAGGGTGGATGGCACAGATACGCAGTATTTT.

The V and J genes are TRBV15 and TRBJ2-7; TRBD2 agrees at 12 bases. V shed 3 bases, J shed 3 bases, and the junction held 12 bases outside the gene matches. CDR3 length: 18 residues. CDR1 is LNHNV, CDR2 YYDKDF, per germline (reference sequence). The CDR3 spells CATSSERLAGVGFYEQYF. Here the CDR3 DNA reads TGTGCCACCAGCAGTGAGAGACTAGCGGGAGTTGGGTTCTACGAGCAGTACTTC. Drawing the rest from reference TRBV15 and TRBJ2-7, the complete variable domain is DAMVIQNPRYQVTQFGKPVTLSCSQTLNHNVMYWYQQKSSQAPKLLFHYYDKDFNNEADTPDNFQSRRPNTSFCFLDIRSPGLGDTAMYLCATSSERLAGVGFYEQYFGPGTRLTVT.

CDR3 DNA sequence: TGTGCCTGGAAATCGGGCAAGACCCAGTACTTC. This encodes CAWKSGKTQYF. V and J are TRBV30 and TRBJ2-5; D remains ambiguous. The CDR3 has 11 residues. Per the germline V gene, CDR1 is GTSNPN and CDR2 is SVGIG (reference sequence). The ends were cut back, 4 bases at V and 6 bases at J, with 9 bases in the middle. Full variable domain (rest looked up from reference TRBV30 and TRBJ2-5): SQTIHQWPATLVQPVGSPLSLECTVEGTSNPNLYWYRQAAGRGLQLLFYSVGIGQISSEVPQNLSASRPQDRQFILSSKKLLLSDSGFYLCAWKSGKTQYFGPGTRLLVL.

This clonotype has ten or more counts. The chain employs TRBV19 and TRBJ1-1; 7 bases are shared with TRBD1. Germline assignment: CDR1 LNHDA and CDR2 SQIVND (reference sequence). CDR3 size: 17 residues. V lost 6 bases to trimming and J lost 2 bases; unmatched junction nucleotides: 15. CDR3 DNA: TGTGCCAGTAGCACTAAACCCGGGACAGATATAAACACTGAAGCTTTCTTT. This codes for CASSTKPGTDINTEAFF.

This clonotype was detected many times. The V call is TRBV28, the J call TRBJ1-1; TRBD1 is a possible D gene (6 bases). Trimming pared 3 bases from V and 5 bases from J, leaving 10 bases between. The CDR3 has 13 residues. CDR1 and CDR2 from the germline V gene are MDHEN and SYDVKM. Here the CDR3 reads CASSLGARTEAFF. The CDR3 bases are TGTGCCAGCAGTTTGGGGGCGCGAACTGAAGCTTTCTTT.

This clonotype was seen more than once but under ten times. CDR3 loop: CASSQDGESSYNEQFF. The CDR3 region has the DNA TGTGCCAGCAGCCAAGATGGGGAGAGCTCCTACAATGAGCAGTTCTTC. This chain links TRBV4-2 with TRBJ2-1, with a weak D call TRBD2 (5 bases). The V gene's germline CDR1 is LGHNA and CDR2 YNFKEQ. V was shortened by 0 bases and J by 0 bases, with 9 bases between the two germline ends. The CDR3 covers 16 residues.

This clonotype was seen many times. The CDR3: CASSLSMGGQYF. CDR3 DNA sequence: TGTGCCAGCAGCTTAAGTATGGGGGGCCAGTACTTC. The genes are TRBV7-8 and TRBJ2-5; D may be TRBD2 (6 bases). Germline CDR1 and CDR2: SGHVS and FQNEAQ. The CDR3 runs to 12 residues. The V end lost 2 bases, the J end lost 10 bases, and 11 bases lay between the germline ends.

The V gene is TRBV12-5, the J gene TRBJ2-2, with no clear D. There are 12 residues in the CDR3. Germline values: CDR1 LGHNT, CDR2 FRNRAP. The V and J ends lost 4 bases and 3 bases respectively, with 3 bases between them. Here the CDR3 DNA reads TGTGCTAGTGGTTCGGACACCGGGGAGCTGTTTTTT. Its translation: CASGSDTGELFF.

This clonotype was counted ten times or more. This chain joins TRBV27 and TRBJ2-5; no definite D call. V lost 1 base and J 5 bases, leaving 5 bases between the germline ends. CDR3 length: 12 amino acids. Germline CDR1 is MNHEY and CDR2 is SMNVEV (reference sequence). This chain's CDR3 is CASSLLGETQYF. The CDR3 region has the DNA TGTGCCAGCAGTTTATTGGGCGAGACCCAGTACTTC.

The table lists this clonotype with many counts. This rearrangement joins TRBV12-3 or TRBV12-4 to TRBJ1-5, with D possibly matching TRBD1 (6 bases). The CDR3 has 16 amino acids. Trimming took 6 bases from V and 0 from J, leaving 15 bases between them. CDR3 residues: CASSKGGQYSNQPQHF. In nucleotides, the CDR3 is TGTGCCAGCAGCAAGGGGGGTCAATATAGCAATCAGCCCCAGCATTTT.

This clonotype was counted at least ten times. The chain links TRBV27 to TRBJ1-1; 7 nucleotides match TRBD1. V lost 4 bases and J lost 0; bases outside the gene matches: 5. Germline CDR1 MNHEY, CDR2 SMNVEV (reference sequence). This CDR3 contains 15 residues. The CDR3 DNA is TGTGCCAGCAGTTGGGGGACAGCGGTGAACACTGAAGCTTTCTTT. Translation: CASSWGTAVNTEAFF.

This clonotype was seen many times. V gene TRBV7-8 combines with J gene TRBJ1-1; 9 bases map to TRBD1. CDR3 length: 15 amino acids. Germline CDR1 reads SGHVS; CDR2 reads FQNEAQ. The trim removed 4 bases at V and 1 base at J, leaving 4 bases unmatched. The CDR3 region has the DNA TGTGCCAGCAGCTCTACAGGGGGCCCGAACACTGAAGCTTTCTTT. Its translation: CASSSTGGPNTEAFF.

At least ten counts were recorded for this clonotype. The genes are TRBV10-3 and TRBJ1-1; D is possibly TRBD1 (6 bases). Per the germline V gene, CDR1 is ENHRY and CDR2 is SYGVKD. CDR3 length: 19 amino acids. The V gene lost 5 bases and the J gene lost 1 base, with 26 bases spanning the gap. The DNA for the CDR3 is TGTGCCATCAGTTCCTTGGCCCGTGGGGGCACAAAAGGGAACACTGAAGCTTTCTTT. It is translated as CAISSLARGGTKGNTEAFF.

This clonotype was recorded many times. The chain uses TRBV5-1 and TRBJ2-3; 11 bases align to TRBD2. The V and J ends lost 5 bases and 0 bases, in that order; junction bases with no gene match: 11. Per the germline V gene, CDR1 is SGHRS and CDR2 is YFSETQ. This CDR3 is built from 18 residues. The CDR3 spells CASRRQPGTSGSTDTQYF. As DNA, the CDR3 is TGCGCCAGCAGGCGACAACCGGGGACTAGCGGAAGCACAGATACGCAGTATTTT. The complete variable domain, with remaining parts taken from reference TRBV5-1 and TRBJ2-3, reads KAGVTQTPRYLIKTRGQQVTLSCSPISGHRSVSWYQQTPGQGLQFLFEYFSETQRNKGNFPGRFSGRQFSNSRSEMNVSTLELGDSALYLCASRRQPGTSGSTDTQYFGPGTRLTVL.

This chain uses TRBV30 with TRBJ2-5; 7 bases match TRBD1. Germline V gives CDR1 GTSNPN, CDR2 SVGIG (reference sequence). This CDR3 contains 16 residues. Trimming took 2 bases from V and 4 from J; bases not matched to a gene: 13. The CDR3 DNA reads TGTGCCTGGAGTAGGTTGACAGGGCACCAAGCAGAGACCCAGTACTTC. This sequence encodes CAWSRLTGHQAETQYF.

This clonotype was seen many times. The gene calls are TRBV11-2 and TRBJ1-1; D remains ambiguous. The CDR3 contains 13 residues. The germline gives CDR1 SGHAT, CDR2 FQNNGV. Trimming removed 5 bases at V and 5 bases at J, with 12 bases between. The CDR3: CASSGDTGTEAFF. The DNA of the CDR3 is TGTGCCAGCAGCGGCGATACCGGGACTGAAGCTTTCTTT.

The chain links TRBV4-1 to TRBJ2-1; 8 bases map to TRBD2. After removal of 1 base from V and 5 bases from J, the junction contained 13 bases not matched to a gene. Germline lookup yields CDR1 MGHRA and CDR2 YSYEKL. The CDR3 is made up of 18 amino acids. CDR3 loop: CASSQVVGGASGHNEQFF. The DNA for the CDR3 is TGCGCCAGCAGCCAAGTGGTAGGGGGGGCTAGCGGGCACAATGAGCAGTTCTTC.

There are many counts of this clonotype. The chain uses TRBV20-1 and TRBJ2-7; D remains ambiguous. V was trimmed by 3 bases and J by 0 bases, leaving 15 bases between them. CDR3 size: 15 residues. Germline values: CDR1 DFQATT, CDR2 SNEGSKA (reference sequence). The CDR3 loop is CSARFPEISSYEQYF. CDR3 in DNA: TGCAGTGCTAGGTTCCCCGAGATTAGCTCCTACGAGCAGTACTTC.

This clonotype has a handful of counts. The chain combines TRBV7-2 with TRBJ2-7, with D possibly TRBD2 on 5 matching bases. This CDR3 has 16 amino acids. The germline CDR1 and CDR2 sequences are SGHTA and FQGNSA. Trimming pared 5 bases from V and 0 bases from J, leaving 17 bases between. This CDR3 is CASSRSGSGLSYEQYF. The CDR3 DNA reads TGTGCCAGCAGCCGTAGTGGGAGCGGCCTCTCCTACGAGCAGTACTTC.

This clonotype has just a few counts. DNA for the CDR3: TGTGCCAGCAGCTACCGGGACTCCTCCCTTGAGCAGTACTTC. Translated, it gives CASSYRDSSLEQYF. J is TRBJ2-7 and V is TRBV5-4; TRBD2 is a possible D gene (6 bases). V was trimmed by 3 bases and J by 7 bases, leaving 17 bases between them. CDR3 length equals 14 residues. Germline V gives CDR1 SGHNT, CDR2 YYREEE (reference sequence).

The chain couples TRBV4-1 to TRBJ2-5; possibly TRBD2 for D (6 bases). This CDR3 is built from 15 residues. CDR1 and CDR2 (germline): MGHRA, YSYEKL. V lost 2 bases and J 5 bases, leaving 15 bases between the germline ends. CDR3 residues: CASSQRGLPQETQYF. The CDR3 DNA reads as TGCGCCAGCAGCCAACGGGGACTCCCCCAGGAGACCCAGTACTTC.

Only a few counts were recorded for this clonotype. This sequence joins TRBV9 and TRBJ1-6, with 7 bases that match TRBD1. Germline CDR1 is SGDLS and CDR2 is YYNGEE. CDR3 length: 15 residues. Trimming took 3 bases from V and 5 from J; bases not matched to a gene: 5. Written as DNA, the CDR3 is TGTGCCAGCAGCGCATCCGGGACAGATAATTCACCCCTCCACTTT. As protein: CASSASGTDNSPLHF.

The table lists this clonotype with a few counts. The rearrangement joins TRBV7-9 to TRBJ2-2; D could derive from TRBD1 or TRBD2 (5 bases each). Looked up from germline, CDR1 is SEHNR and CDR2 is FQNEAQ (reference sequence). Trimming removed 7 bases from V and 0 bases from J, with 15 bases in between. This CDR3 has 16 amino acids. The CDR3 bases are TGTGCCAGCATCGCCGAGGGGACCGCGAACACCGGGGAGCTGTTTTTT. It yields the protein CASIAEGTANTGELFF.